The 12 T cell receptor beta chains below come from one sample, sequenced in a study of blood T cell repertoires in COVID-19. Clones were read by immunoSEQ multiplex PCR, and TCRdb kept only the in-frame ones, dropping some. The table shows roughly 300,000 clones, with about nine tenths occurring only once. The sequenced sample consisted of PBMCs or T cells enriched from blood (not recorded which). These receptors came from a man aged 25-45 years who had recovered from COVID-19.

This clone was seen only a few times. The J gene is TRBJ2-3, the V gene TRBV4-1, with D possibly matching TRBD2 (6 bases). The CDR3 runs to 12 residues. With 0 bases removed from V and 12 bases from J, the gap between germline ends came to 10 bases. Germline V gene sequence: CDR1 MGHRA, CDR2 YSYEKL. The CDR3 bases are TGCGCCAGCAGCCAAGAAAGCGGGCCCCAGTATTTT. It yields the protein CASSQESGPQYF.

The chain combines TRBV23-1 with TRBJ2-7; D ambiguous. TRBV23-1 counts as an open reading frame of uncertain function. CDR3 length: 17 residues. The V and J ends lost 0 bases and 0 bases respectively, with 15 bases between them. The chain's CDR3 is CASSQSYHTNVSYEQYF. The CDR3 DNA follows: TGCGCCAGCAGTCAATCGTACCACACCAACGTCTCCTACGAGCAGTACTTC.

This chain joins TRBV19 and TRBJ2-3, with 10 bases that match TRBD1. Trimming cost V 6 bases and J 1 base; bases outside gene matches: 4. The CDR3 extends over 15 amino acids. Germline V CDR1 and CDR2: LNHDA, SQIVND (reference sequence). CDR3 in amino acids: CASRDRGGGTDTQYF. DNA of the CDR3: TGTGCCAGTAGGGACAGGGGGGGCGGCACAGATACGCAGTATTTT.

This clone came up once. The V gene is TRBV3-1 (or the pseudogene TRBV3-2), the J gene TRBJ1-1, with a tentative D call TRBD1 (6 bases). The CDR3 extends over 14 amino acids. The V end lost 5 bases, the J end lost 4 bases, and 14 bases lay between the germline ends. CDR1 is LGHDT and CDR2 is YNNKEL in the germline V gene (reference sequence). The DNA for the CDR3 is TGTGCCAGCAGCTGGGACAAGAGGAGCACTGAAGCTTTCTTT. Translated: CASSWDKRSTEAFF.

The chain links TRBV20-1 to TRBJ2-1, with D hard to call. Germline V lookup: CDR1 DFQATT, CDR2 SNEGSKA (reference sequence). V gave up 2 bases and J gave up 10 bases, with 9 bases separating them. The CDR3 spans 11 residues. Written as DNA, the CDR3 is TGCAGTGCTAGATTTTGGGCCGAGCAGTTCTTC. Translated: CSARFWAEQFF.

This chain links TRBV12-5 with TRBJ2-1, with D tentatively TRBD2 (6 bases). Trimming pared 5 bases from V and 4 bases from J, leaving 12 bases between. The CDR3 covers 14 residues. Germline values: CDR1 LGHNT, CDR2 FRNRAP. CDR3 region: CASGGTGGYNEQFF. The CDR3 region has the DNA TGTGCTAGTGGTGGCACCGGGGGTTACAATGAGCAGTTCTTC.

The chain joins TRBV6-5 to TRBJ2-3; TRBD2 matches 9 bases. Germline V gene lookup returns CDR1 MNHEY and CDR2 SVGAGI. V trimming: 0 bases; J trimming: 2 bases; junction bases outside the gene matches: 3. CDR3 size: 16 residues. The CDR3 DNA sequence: TGTGCCAGCAGTTACTCGGCGGGGGGGGACACAGATACGCAGTATTTT. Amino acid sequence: CASSYSAGGDTDTQYF.

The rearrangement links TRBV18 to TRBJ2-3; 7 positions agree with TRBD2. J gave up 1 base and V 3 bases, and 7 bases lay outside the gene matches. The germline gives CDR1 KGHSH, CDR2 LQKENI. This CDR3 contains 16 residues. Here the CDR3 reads CASSPERDYRTDTQYF. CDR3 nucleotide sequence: TGTGCCAGCTCACCGGAGCGGGACTACCGCACAGATACGCAGTATTTT.

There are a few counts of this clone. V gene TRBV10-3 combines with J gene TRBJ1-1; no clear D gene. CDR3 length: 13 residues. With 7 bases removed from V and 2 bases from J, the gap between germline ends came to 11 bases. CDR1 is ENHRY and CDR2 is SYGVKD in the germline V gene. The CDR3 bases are TGTGCCATCACTAACAGCCTAAACACTGAAGCTTTCTTT. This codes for CAITNSLNTEAFF.

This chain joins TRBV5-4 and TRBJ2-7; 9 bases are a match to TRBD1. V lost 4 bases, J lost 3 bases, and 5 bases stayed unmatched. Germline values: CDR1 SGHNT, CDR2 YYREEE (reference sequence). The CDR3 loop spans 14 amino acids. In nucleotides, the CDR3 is TGTGCCAGCAGCGAAACAGGGGGCGACTACGAGCAGTACTTC. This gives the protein CASSETGGDYEQYF. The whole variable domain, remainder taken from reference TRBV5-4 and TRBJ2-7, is ETGVTQSPTHLIKTRGQQVTLRCSSQSGHNTVSWYQQALGQGPQFIFQYYREEENGRGNFPPRFSGLQFPNYSSELNVNALELDDSALYLCASSETGGDYEQYFGPGTRLTVT.

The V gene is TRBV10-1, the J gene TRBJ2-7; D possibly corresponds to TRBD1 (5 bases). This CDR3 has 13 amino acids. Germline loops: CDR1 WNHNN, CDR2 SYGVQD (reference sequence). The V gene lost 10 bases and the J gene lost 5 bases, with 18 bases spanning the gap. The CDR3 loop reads CAKGSRPPDEQYF. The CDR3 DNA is TGCGCCAAGGGGTCACGGCCGCCCGACGAGCAGTACTTC.

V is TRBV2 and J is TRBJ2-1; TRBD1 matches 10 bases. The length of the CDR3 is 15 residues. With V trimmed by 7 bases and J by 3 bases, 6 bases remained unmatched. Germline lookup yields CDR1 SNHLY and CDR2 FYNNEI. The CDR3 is CASTQTGGIYNEQFF. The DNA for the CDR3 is TGTGCCAGCACCCAGACAGGGGGCATCTACAATGAGCAGTTCTTC.